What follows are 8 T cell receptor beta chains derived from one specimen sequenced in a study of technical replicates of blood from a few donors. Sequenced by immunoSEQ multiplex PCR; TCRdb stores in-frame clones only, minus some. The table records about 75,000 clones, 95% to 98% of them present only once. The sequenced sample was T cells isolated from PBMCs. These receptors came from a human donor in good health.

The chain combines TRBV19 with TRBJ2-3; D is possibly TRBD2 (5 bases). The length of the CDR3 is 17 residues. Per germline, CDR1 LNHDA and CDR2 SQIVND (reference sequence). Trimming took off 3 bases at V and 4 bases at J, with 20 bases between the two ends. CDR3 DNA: TGTGCCAGTAGTATGGTAGGGCTAGCTTATTTGTCAGATACGCAGTATTTT. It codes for CASSMVGLAYLSDTQYF.

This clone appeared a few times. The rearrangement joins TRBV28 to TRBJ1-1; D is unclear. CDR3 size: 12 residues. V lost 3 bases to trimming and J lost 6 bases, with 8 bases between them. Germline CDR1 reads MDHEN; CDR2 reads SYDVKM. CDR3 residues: CASSFIGAEAFF. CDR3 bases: TGTGCCAGCAGTTTTATCGGGGCTGAAGCTTTCTTT.

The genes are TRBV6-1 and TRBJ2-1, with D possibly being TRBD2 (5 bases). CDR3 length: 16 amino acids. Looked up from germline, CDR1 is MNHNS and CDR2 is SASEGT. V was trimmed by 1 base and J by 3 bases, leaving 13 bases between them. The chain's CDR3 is CASSEGIAEVYNEQFF. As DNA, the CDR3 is TGTGCCAGCAGTGAAGGTATCGCGGAGGTCTACAATGAGCAGTTCTTC.

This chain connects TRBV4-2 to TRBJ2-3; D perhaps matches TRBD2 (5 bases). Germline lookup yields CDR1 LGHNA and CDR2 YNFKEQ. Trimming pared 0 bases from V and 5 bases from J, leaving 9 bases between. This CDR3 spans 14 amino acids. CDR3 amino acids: CASSQDSGGDTQYF. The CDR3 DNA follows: TGTGCCAGCAGCCAAGATTCAGGAGGAGATACGCAGTATTTT.

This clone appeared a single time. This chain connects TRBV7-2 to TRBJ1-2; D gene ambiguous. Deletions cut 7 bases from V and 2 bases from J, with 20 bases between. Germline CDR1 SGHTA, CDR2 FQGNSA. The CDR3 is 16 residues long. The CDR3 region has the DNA TGTGCCAGCATCCCATACATGGCCCCCTTAAACTATGGCTACACCTTC. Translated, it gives CASIPYMAPLNYGYTF.

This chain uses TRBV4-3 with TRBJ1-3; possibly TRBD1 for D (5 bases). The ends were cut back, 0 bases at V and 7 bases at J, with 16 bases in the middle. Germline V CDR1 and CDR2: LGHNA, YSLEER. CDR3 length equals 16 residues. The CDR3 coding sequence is TGCGCCAGCAGCCAAGATGTCGGGGGGGGGAGGAACACCATATATTTT. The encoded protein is CASSQDVGGGRNTIYF.

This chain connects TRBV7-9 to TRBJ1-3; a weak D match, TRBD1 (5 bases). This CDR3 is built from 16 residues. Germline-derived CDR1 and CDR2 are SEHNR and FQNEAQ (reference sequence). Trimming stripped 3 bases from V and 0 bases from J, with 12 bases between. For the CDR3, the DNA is TGTGCCAGCAGCTTCCCTCGACAGCTCTCTGGAAACACCATATATTTT. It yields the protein CASSFPRQLSGNTIYF.

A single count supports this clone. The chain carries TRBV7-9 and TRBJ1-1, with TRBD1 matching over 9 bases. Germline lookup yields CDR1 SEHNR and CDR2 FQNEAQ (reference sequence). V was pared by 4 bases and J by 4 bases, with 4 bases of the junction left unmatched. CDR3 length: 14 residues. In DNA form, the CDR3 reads TGTGCCAGCAGCTGGGGGGACAGGGCCACTGAAGCTTTCTTT. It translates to CASSWGDRATEAFF. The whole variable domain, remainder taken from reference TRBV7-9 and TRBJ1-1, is DTGVSQNPRHKITKRGQNVTFRCDPISEHNRLYWYRQTLGQGPEFLTYFQNEAQLEKSRLLSDRFSAERPKGSFSTLEIQRTEQGDSAMYLCASSWGDRATEAFFGQGTRLTVV.